This T cell receptor (beta chain) was recovered during a study of blood T cell repertoires in COVID-19. TCRdb's copy holds only in-frame clones and misses some; the assay was immunoSEQ multiplex PCR. The sample lists approximately 300,000 clones; around 86% were seen once. The CDR3 loop spans 15 amino acids. V lost 1 base, J lost 1 base, and 10 bases lay in between. CDR1 and CDR2 (germline): MGHRA, YSYEKL. The source of this sequence is a woman between 18 and 29 years old who had recovered from COVID-19. Sample: PBMCs or T cells enriched from blood (not recorded which). This chain joins TRBV4-1 and TRBJ1-1; tentative D call: TRBD1 (5 bases). CDR3 residues: CASSQVQGGNTEAFF. CDR3 DNA sequence: TGCGCCAGCAGCCAAGTTCAGGGAGGGAACACTGAAGCTTTCTTT.